This T cell receptor beta chain was captured in a study of cytomegalovirus exposure and HLA in healthy donors. This clone was detected only once. CDR1 MNHEY and CDR2 SMNVEV come from the germline V gene (reference sequence). V lost 6 bases to trimming and J lost 4 bases, with 15 bases between them. The CDR3 sequence is 14 residues long. Primers for the PCR totalled 60 Vbeta and 13 Jbeta. Clones were sequenced by immunoSEQ multiplex PCR, and TCRdb holds only the in-frame ones, with some missing. The sample holds approximately 160,000 clones, approximately 73% seen once. The sequenced sample consisted of PBMCs. The TCR originated in a man aged 45 to 65 in good health and CMV-seronegative. The rearrangement links TRBV27 to TRBJ1-1; TRBD1 might be the D (6 bases). CDR3 region: CASRHRVLSTEAFF. CDR3 nucleotides: TGTGCCAGCAGACACAGGGTATTGAGCACTGAAGCTTTCTTT.